Detailed here is one T cell receptor (beta chain). What it binds is unknown. The data stem from a study of T-cell memory formation after mild COVID-19. Study overall: In these data, TCR clusters were largely donor specific. General study results and limits: Confirmation was lacking for SARS-CoV-2 specificity of second-wave clones that peaked on day 37.

The CDR3 has 14 residues. Trimming removed 4 bases from V and 4 bases from J, with 14 bases in between. CDR1 SGHRS and CDR2 YFSETQ come from the germline V gene. TCRdb fed the 5' RACE reads into MiXCR, producing one record per CDR3 protein. This table has approximately 570,000 distinct CDR3 sequences, around 17% appearing once. The sequence was collected from an adult woman who had mild COVID-19 (a few samples of this study predate the infection). Cell type and time point are not known. Sequencing was carried out using PBMCs or a T cell subset sorted from them (not recorded which). The J gene is TRBJ1-2, the V gene TRBV5-1; tentative D call: TRBD1 (6 bases). Written as DNA, the CDR3 is TGCGCCAGCAGCCCTGACAGGATGGTCTATGGCTACACCTTC. Protein product: CASSPDRMVYGYTF. Drawing the rest from reference TRBV5-1 and TRBJ1-2, the complete variable domain is KAGVTQTPRYLIKTRGQQVTLSCSPISGHRSVSWYQQTPGQGLQFLFEYFSETQRNKGNFPGRFSGRQFSNSRSEMNVSTLELGDSALYLCASSPDRMVYGYTFGSGTRLTVV.